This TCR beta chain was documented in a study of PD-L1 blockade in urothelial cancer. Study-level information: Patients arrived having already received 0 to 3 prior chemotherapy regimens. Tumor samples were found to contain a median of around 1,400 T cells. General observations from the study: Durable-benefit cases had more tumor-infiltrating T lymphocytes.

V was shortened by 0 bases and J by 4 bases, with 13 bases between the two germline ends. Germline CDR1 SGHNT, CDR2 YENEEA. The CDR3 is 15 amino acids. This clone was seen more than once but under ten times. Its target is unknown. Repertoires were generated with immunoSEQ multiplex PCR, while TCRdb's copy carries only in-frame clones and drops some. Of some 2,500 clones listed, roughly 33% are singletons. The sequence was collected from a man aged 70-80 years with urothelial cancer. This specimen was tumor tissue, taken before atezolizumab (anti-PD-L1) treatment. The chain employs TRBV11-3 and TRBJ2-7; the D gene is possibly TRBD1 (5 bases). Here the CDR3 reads CASSLEGGAKYEQYF. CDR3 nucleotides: TGTGCCAGCAGCTTAGAGGGTGGGGCCAAATACGAGCAGTACTTC.